A single sample gave rise to the 11 T cell receptor beta chains below, sequenced in a study of T cell responses to AZD1222 COVID-19 vaccine. TCRdb keeps only in-frame clones here, not all; method: immunoSEQ multiplex PCR. The sample consists of 150,000 to 200,000 clones, under 95% of them appearing once. The sequencing here drew on peripheral blood, taken 28 days after the second AZD1222 dose. The receptors were sampled from an adult who received the AZD1222 COVID-19 vaccine.

The V call is TRBV15, the J call TRBJ1-3; D remains unclear. V lost 2 bases and J 0 bases, leaving 11 bases between the germline ends. The CDR3 runs 16 residues. CDR1 LNHNV and CDR2 YYDKDF come from the germline V gene (reference sequence). The CDR3 here is CATSRRGAFSGNTIYF. In DNA form, the CDR3 reads TGTGCCACCAGCAGACGGGGAGCGTTCTCTGGAAACACCATATATTTT. The whole variable domain, remainder taken from reference TRBV15 and TRBJ1-3, is DAMVIQNPRYQVTQFGKPVTLSCSQTLNHNVMYWYQQKSSQAPKLLFHYYDKDFNNEADTPDNFQSRRPNTSFCFLDIRSPGLGDTAMYLCATSRRGAFSGNTIYFGEGSWLTVV.

A single count supports this clone. The rearrangement uses TRBV19 and TRBJ1-3; D perhaps matches TRBD1 (5 bases). CDR3 length equals 14 residues. The germline V and J ends were trimmed by 7 bases and 0 bases, with 10 bases remaining between them. The V gene's germline CDR1 is LNHDA and CDR2 SQIVND (reference sequence). The CDR3 loop reads CASTRGGSGNTIYF. The CDR3 nucleotides read TGTGCCAGTACGAGGGGCGGCTCTGGAAACACCATATATTTT.

This chain uses TRBV7-9 with TRBJ2-5, with 10 bases aligning to TRBD2. V gave up 3 bases and J gave up 4 bases; unmatched junction bases: 5. CDR1 and CDR2 from the germline V gene are SEHNR and FQNEAQ (reference sequence). CDR3 length: 15 amino acids. This chain's CDR3 is CASSLKRGGLETQYF. As DNA, the CDR3 is TGTGCCAGCAGCTTGAAGCGGGGGGGGTTAGAGACCCAGTACTTC.

CDR3 nucleotides: TGTGCCAGCAGCTTAGGAGTACTGGGACGGAGCTATGGCTACACCTTC. It is translated as CASSLGVLGRSYGYTF. The chain joins TRBV7-2 to TRBJ1-2; D perhaps matches TRBD1 (5 bases). This CDR3 has 16 amino acids. The germline CDR1 and CDR2 sequences are SGHTA and FQGNSA. Trimming took 1 base from V and 4 from J, leaving 16 bases between them. The full variable domain, in which reference TRBV7-2 and TRBJ1-2 provide the parts outside the CDR3, is GAGVSQSPSNKVTEKGKDVELRCDPISGHTALYWYRQSLGQGLEFLIYFQGNSAPDKSGLPSDRFSAERTGGSVSTLTIQRTQQEDSAVYLCASSLGVLGRSYGYTFGSGTRLTVV.

The rearrangement links TRBV11-2 to TRBJ1-1, with unresolved D. CDR3 length equals 14 residues. Germline V gene lookup returns CDR1 SGHAT and CDR2 FQNNGV. Trimming took off 2 bases at V and 0 bases at J, with 7 bases between the two ends. Written as DNA, the CDR3 is TGTGCCAGCAGCTTATACTCACTGAACACTGAAGCTTTCTTT. Amino acid sequence: CASSLYSLNTEAFF.

The rearrangement links TRBV15 to TRBJ2-7, with TRBD1 matching 9 bases. Germline V CDR1 and CDR2: LNHNV, YYDKDF (reference sequence). The J segment lost 6 bases and the V segment lost 3 bases, leaving 6 bases of the junction unmatched. The CDR3 consists of 14 residues. CDR3 nucleotides: TGTGCCACCAGCAGGGACAGGGGAAGGGCCGAGCAGTACTTC. It encodes CATSRDRGRAEQYF.

The chain recombines TRBV27 with TRBJ2-1, with 8 bases matching TRBD2. The J segment lost 8 bases and the V segment lost 1 base, leaving 7 bases of the junction unmatched. CDR1 and CDR2 (germline): MNHEY, SMNVEV (reference sequence). The CDR3 length is 15 residues. CDR3 residues: CASSLLRGGPYEQFF. As DNA, the CDR3 is TGTGCCAGCAGTTTATTACGGGGGGGCCCCTATGAGCAGTTCTTC.

V usage is TRBV3-1 (or the pseudogene TRBV3-2) and J usage is TRBJ1-2, with D unclear. Germline V gene data show CDR1 as LGHDT and CDR2 as YNNKEL (reference sequence). V lost 2 bases, J lost 8 bases, and 9 bases lay in between. This CDR3 region has 12 residues. The CDR3 is CASSQYRGGYTF. The CDR3 DNA sequence: TGTGCCAGCAGCCAATACAGAGGCGGCTACACCTTC.

V is TRBV3-1 (or the pseudogene TRBV3-2) and J is TRBJ1-1; TRBD1 might be the D (5 bases). This CDR3 spans 14 amino acids. From germline, CDR1 is LGHDT and CDR2 YNNKEL (reference sequence). The V gene lost 1 base and the J gene lost 7 bases, with 13 bases spanning the gap. The CDR3, as DNA: TGTGCCAGCAGCCAAGCGGCGTTGGGGGTTGAAGCTTTCTTT. Protein: CASSQAALGVEAFF.

The rearrangement links TRBV7-9 to TRBJ1-1, with D possibly matching TRBD1 (6 bases). Trimming stripped 6 bases from V and 6 bases from J, with 17 bases between. Germline CDR1 is SEHNR and CDR2 is FQNEAQ (reference sequence). This CDR3 contains 14 residues. The CDR3 region has the DNA TGTGCCAGCAGTTTTAAACAGGAGGGGGCTGAAGCTTTCTTT. Translating it yields CASSFKQEGAEAFF. The full variable domain, its missing parts supplied by reference TRBV7-9 and TRBJ1-1, is DTGVSQNPRHKITKRGQNVTFRCDPISEHNRLYWYRQTLGQGPEFLTYFQNEAQLEKSRLLSDRFSAERPKGSFSTLEIQRTEQGDSAMYLCASSFKQEGAEAFFGQGTRLTVV.

The genes are TRBV7-2 and TRBJ1-2, with 8 bases aligning to TRBD1. V was clipped by 5 bases and J by 4 bases; unmatched bases: 9. The CDR3 has 15 amino acids. Germline V gene sequence: CDR1 SGHTA, CDR2 FQGNSA. The CDR3 region has the DNA TGTGCCAGCAGCCCGATGCCAGGGGGCCTCTATGGCTACACCTTC. This codes for CASSPMPGGLYGYTF. Filled out from reference TRBV7-2 and TRBJ1-2, the complete variable domain reads GAGVSQSPSNKVTEKGKDVELRCDPISGHTALYWYRQSLGQGLEFLIYFQGNSAPDKSGLPSDRFSAERTGGSVSTLTIQRTQQEDSAVYLCASSPMPGGLYGYTFGSGTRLTVV.